This TCR beta chain was found in a study of response to subunit inactivated influenza vaccine. This CDR3 is 15 amino acids long. V shed 1 base and J shed 3 bases, with 12 bases lying between them. In germline, CDR1 is LGHDT, CDR2 YNNKEL (reference sequence). TCRdb fed the RT-PCR reads into MiXCR, producing one record per CDR3 protein. This sample has about 540,000 distinct CDR3 sequences, with under 25% found just once. Separately, the same data were catalogued under a study of T cells expressing NK-cell markers. That source notes: TCR beta libraries carry UMIs added by 5'RACE template switching.

Sequenced material: CD4+ T cells sorted from PBMCs, taken 12 days after vaccination. The TCR sequence derives from a man in his fifties who received an inactivated influenza vaccine. The chain combines TRBV3-1 with TRBJ1-2; D unclear. The CDR3 coding sequence is TGTGCCAGCAGCCAAGGATTACGGCAGGACTATGGCTACACCTTC. Translation: CASSQGLRQDYGYTF.